This T cell receptor beta chain is drawn from a study of cytomegalovirus exposure and HLA in healthy donors. General study findings and limits: The records held CMV serostatus as the only immune exposure information.

CDR1 and CDR2 (germline): SQVTM, ANQGSEA. Trimming at V came to 4 bases and at J to 3 bases, leaving 4 bases not matched to a gene. This CDR3 is 13 amino acids long. Participants comprised healthy donors of bone marrow. In regard to this clone: Its antigen is currently unknown. This CDR3 is also generated by other DNA sequences in the sample.

60 Vbeta and 13 Jbeta primers were used in PCR. Repertoires were generated with immunoSEQ multiplex PCR, while TCRdb's copy carries only in-frame clones and drops some. The table includes some 140,000 clones, roughly 78% detected once. The sequence came from a man younger than 45 in good health. The chain is built from TRBV29-1 and TRBJ2-3, with TRBD1 matching 7 bases. Material: PBMCs. In nucleotides, the CDR3 is TGCAGCGTTGGAGGGGGCTTTACAGATACGCAGTATTTT. This translates into CSVGGGFTDTQYF.